These 29 T cell receptor beta chains were sequenced from one sample in a study of cytomegalovirus exposure and HLA in healthy donors. This PCR relied on a set of 60 Vbeta primers and 13 Jbeta primers. The assay was immunoSEQ multiplex PCR, and TCRdb's table has in-frame clones only and misses some. The sample yields 110,000 to 150,000 clones, 70% to 80% seen once. Sequences were obtained from PBMCs. The receptors come from a woman in her forties or fifties in good health and CMV-seropositive.

The chain employs TRBV7-9 and TRBJ1-6, with D hard to call. Germline V lookup: CDR1 SEHNR, CDR2 FQNEAQ (reference sequence). V was shortened by 7 bases and J by 7 bases, with 5 bases between the two germline ends. CDR3 length: 11 residues. The DNA for the CDR3 is TGTGCCAGCACCCAAAATTCACCCCTCCACTTT. Protein sequence: CASTQNSPLHF.

The CDR3 loop is CASSPTGLYGGYTF. The CDR3 region has the DNA TGTGCCAGCAGCCCCACAGGGTTATACGGTGGCTACACCTTC. This chain joins TRBV7-9 and TRBJ1-2; a possible D gene is TRBD1 (6 bases). This CDR3 has 14 residues. V was clipped by 5 bases and J by 7 bases, with 17 bases between them. Germline V lookup: CDR1 SEHNR, CDR2 FQNEAQ (reference sequence).

V usage is TRBV9 and J usage is TRBJ1-2; D remains unclear. Germline V gene sequence: CDR1 SGDLS, CDR2 YYNGEE. This CDR3 spans 14 amino acids. The germline V and J ends were trimmed by 3 bases and 0 bases, with 9 bases remaining between them. CDR3 in amino acids: CASSARTANYGYTF. The CDR3 region has the DNA TGTGCCAGCAGCGCCAGGACTGCTAACTATGGCTACACCTTC.

The rearrangement joins TRBV5-4 to TRBJ1-2; TRBD1 matches 11 bases. J gave up 8 bases and V 4 bases, and 7 bases lay outside the gene matches. CDR3 size: 14 residues. From germline, CDR1 is SGHNT and CDR2 YYREEE (reference sequence). Here the CDR3 DNA reads TGTGCCAGCAGCCCTCTGGACAGGGGGCAGGGCTACACCTTC. Translation: CASSPLDRGQGYTF. The full variable domain, in which reference TRBV5-4 and TRBJ1-2 provide the parts outside the CDR3, is ETGVTQSPTHLIKTRGQQVTLRCSSQSGHNTVSWYQQALGQGPQFIFQYYREEENGRGNFPPRFSGLQFPNYSSELNVNALELDDSALYLCASSPLDRGQGYTFGSGTRLTVV.

This clone was detected a few times. V is TRBV7-9 and J is TRBJ2-5, with TRBD2 identical over 8 bases. The CDR3 consists of 14 residues. V gave up 5 bases and J gave up 4 bases; unmatched junction bases: 6. Germline assignment: CDR1 SEHNR and CDR2 FQNEAQ (reference sequence). The CDR3 nucleotides are TGTGCCAGCAGCCCGGCCCGGGGGGGAGAGACCCAGTACTTC. This encodes CASSPARGGETQYF.

Comment on this clone: Its ends do not fully match the called genes, so a read error is possible. This chain links TRBV7-7 with TRBJ2-2; 9 bases agree with TRBD2. The germline CDR1 and CDR2 sequences are SSHAT and FNYEAQ (reference sequence). The CDR3 has 15 residues. CDR3 in amino acids: CASSPPAGGGGELFF. In DNA form, the CDR3 reads TGTGCTAGCAGCCCTCCCGCGGGGGGGGGCGGGGAGCTGTTTTTT.

The chain uses TRBV7-8 and TRBJ2-2; 9 nucleotides agree with TRBD2. CDR3 length equals 16 residues. V shed 5 bases, J shed 5 bases, and the junction held 9 bases outside the gene matches. CDR1 SGHVS and CDR2 FQNEAQ come from the germline V gene. The DNA of the CDR3 is TGTGCCAGCAGCCTAGGGAGCGGGGGGAGGACCGGGGAGCTGTTTTTT. This codes for CASSLGSGGRTGELFF.

The chain has TRBV15 and TRBJ1-4, with 10 bases that match TRBD1. Germline trimming cut 5 bases from V and 8 bases from J; bases unmatched to any gene: 8. The length of the CDR3 is 15 residues. Germline V gene sequence: CDR1 LNHNV, CDR2 YYDKDF (reference sequence). The CDR3: CATSPRTGGVEKLFF. The CDR3 DNA is TGTGCCACCAGCCCACGGACAGGGGGAGTCGAAAAACTGTTTTTT. Using reference TRBV15 and TRBJ1-4 for the parts outside the CDR3, the full variable domain is DAMVIQNPRYQVTQFGKPVTLSCSQTLNHNVMYWYQQKSSQAPKLLFHYYDKDFNNEADTPDNFQSRRPNTSFCFLDIRSPGLGDTAMYLCATSPRTGGVEKLFFGSGTQLSVL.

The gene calls are TRBV6-6 and TRBJ1-2; D call uncertain. This CDR3 is built from 13 residues. V lost 5 bases and J 8 bases, leaving 15 bases between the germline ends. The germline gives CDR1 MNHNY, CDR2 SVGAGI (reference sequence). Written as DNA, the CDR3 is TGTGCCAGCAGTAAAAACCTAGCGTGGGGCTACACCTTC. Translated, it gives CASSKNLAWGYTF.

The table lists this clone with a count of one. This sequence joins TRBV30 and TRBJ2-1; the D gene is possibly TRBD1 (6 bases). CDR1 GTSNPN and CDR2 SVGIG come from the germline V gene (reference sequence). The germline V and J ends were trimmed by 4 bases and 4 bases, with 14 bases remaining between them. This CDR3 spans 14 amino acids. CDR3: CAWTGVGTYNEQFF. CDR3 sequence (DNA): TGTGCCTGGACAGGGGTGGGGACATACAATGAGCAGTTCTTC.

The rearrangement uses TRBV19 and TRBJ1-1; 8 nucleotides align to TRBD1. The V gene end was trimmed by 10 bases and the J gene end by 6 bases; junction bases not matched to a gene: 10. This CDR3 is 13 amino acids long. Germline V gene lookup returns CDR1 LNHDA and CDR2 SQIVND (reference sequence). The CDR3 here is CATAPGQVPEAFF. Here the CDR3 DNA reads TGTGCCACCGCCCCGGGACAGGTTCCTGAAGCTTTCTTT.

This CDR3 is CASRGQSSGNTIYF. In DNA, the CDR3 is TGTGCCAGCCGAGGACAGTCCTCTGGAAACACCATATATTTT. V is TRBV7-9 and J is TRBJ1-3; D might be TRBD1 (6 bases). The CDR3 contains 14 residues. Trimming cost V 8 bases and J 0 bases, with 11 bases left between them. Per germline, CDR1 SEHNR and CDR2 FQNEAQ (reference sequence).

The V gene is TRBV30, the J gene TRBJ2-1; D may be TRBD2 (5 bases). Trimming shortened V by 3 bases and J by 8 bases, and 8 bases separated the two germline ends. The CDR3 has 11 amino acids. From germline, CDR1 is GTSNPN and CDR2 SVGIG (reference sequence). The CDR3 reads CAWSTSDEQFF. CDR3 nucleotides: TGTGCCTGGAGCACTAGTGATGAGCAGTTCTTC. Combining the CDR3 with reference TRBV30 and TRBJ2-1 gives the whole variable domain SQTIHQWPATLVQPVGSPLSLECTVEGTSNPNLYWYRQAAGRGLQLLFYSVGIGQISSEVPQNLSASRPQDRQFILSSKKLLLSDSGFYLCAWSTSDEQFFGPGTRLTVL.

The genes are TRBV28 and TRBJ2-1, with TRBD2 matching over 12 bases. The CDR3 is 20 amino acids. J gave up 1 base and V 6 bases, and 16 bases lay outside the gene matches. In germline, CDR1 is MDHEN, CDR2 SYDVKM. The CDR3 region is CASSFGGLAGPAGSYNEQFF. The CDR3 DNA reads as TGTGCCAGCAGCTTCGGGGGACTAGCGGGCCCGGCAGGGTCCTACAATGAGCAGTTCTTC.

This clone was seen more than once but under ten times. This chain links TRBV9 with TRBJ1-6; 9 bases map to TRBD1. V lost 0 bases, J lost 14 bases, and 9 bases stayed unmatched. Germline V gives CDR1 SGDLS, CDR2 YYNGEE. The CDR3 extends over 15 amino acids. The CDR3 here is CASSVGGTGLIALHF. CDR3 DNA: TGTGCCAGCAGCGTAGGCGGGACAGGGTTAATAGCCCTCCACTTT. Looking up the rest from reference TRBV9 and TRBJ1-6 gives the full variable domain: DSGVTQTPKHLITATGQRVTLRCSPRSGDLSVYWYQQSLDQGLQFLIQYYNGEERAKGNILERFSAQQFPDLHSELNLSSLELGDSALYFCASSVGGTGLIALHFGNGTRLTVT.

The chain links TRBV7-9 to TRBJ1-1; D is undetermined. The germline V and J ends were trimmed by 2 bases and 7 bases, with 11 bases remaining between them. CDR1 and CDR2 from the germline V gene are SEHNR and FQNEAQ (reference sequence). The CDR3 has 13 amino acids. The CDR3 coding sequence is TGTGCCAGCAGCTTATATGGGGAGCTTGAAGCTTTCTTT. Encoded protein: CASSLYGELEAFF.

As regards this clone: As the CDR3 is not closed by the conserved phenylalanine or tryptophan, this likely results from a read error. This rearrangement joins TRBV11-2 to TRBJ1-1; TRBD1 might be the D (5 bases). V lost 5 bases and J 3 bases, leaving 13 bases between the germline ends. Germline values: CDR1 SGHAT, CDR2 FQNNGV. The length of the CDR3 is 14 residues. The CDR3 here is CASSPRLRDTEAFL. The CDR3 bases are TGTGCCAGCAGCCCGAGACTCAGGGACACTGAAGCTTTCCTT.

Remarks on this clone: At the DNA level, this CDR3 is encoded by other sequences in the same sample as well. The chain has TRBV18 and TRBJ1-1, with 8 nucleotides matching TRBD1. Germline V gene sequence: CDR1 KGHSH, CDR2 LQKENI. Trimming removed 3 bases from V and 4 bases from J; junction bases left unmatched: 7. The CDR3 loop spans 15 amino acids. Here the CDR3 reads CASSPQGASPTEAFF. The CDR3 DNA is TGTGCCAGCTCACCTCAGGGGGCGTCCCCCACTGAAGCTTTCTTT.

This chain joins TRBV7-9 and TRBJ2-1, with 9 positions matching TRBD2. The CDR3 is made up of 15 amino acids. In germline, CDR1 is SEHNR, CDR2 FQNEAQ (reference sequence). The V gene end was trimmed by 6 bases and the J gene end by 4 bases; junction bases not matched to a gene: 7. CDR3 sequence (DNA): TGTGCCAGCAGATGGGGCGGGGGGGTGTACAATGAGCAGTTCTTC. It yields the protein CASRWGGGVYNEQFF.

The chain couples TRBV27 to TRBJ2-1; TRBD2 matches 7 bases. After removal of 5 bases from V and 13 bases from J, the junction contained 11 bases not matched to a gene. This CDR3 has 13 residues. Germline loops: CDR1 MNHEY, CDR2 SMNVEV (reference sequence). This CDR3 reads CASSVKATGGQFF. CDR3 in DNA: TGTGCCAGCAGTGTAAAAGCTACGGGGGGACAGTTCTTC.

The rearrangement joins TRBV2 to TRBJ1-1; 8 nucleotides match TRBD1. The CDR3 runs to 14 residues. Germline CDR1 and CDR2: SNHLY and FYNNEI. With V trimmed by 4 bases and J by 3 bases, 4 bases remained unmatched. CDR3 bases: TGTGCCAGCAGTGGGCTACAGGGGGACACTGAAGCTTTCTTT. It encodes CASSGLQGDTEAFF.

The chain employs TRBV20-1 and TRBJ1-2, with D possibly being TRBD1 (5 bases). This CDR3 region has 11 residues. CDR1 is DFQATT, CDR2 SNEGSKA, per germline (reference sequence). Trimming took off 4 bases at V and 8 bases at J, with 11 bases between the two ends. CDR3 DNA sequence: TGCAGTGCTAACCAGGGCGGAGGCTACACCTTC. It codes for CSANQGGGYTF.

The rearrangement joins TRBV14 to TRBJ2-1, with 11 bases aligning to TRBD2. There are 17 residues in the CDR3. The trim removed 1 base at V and 5 bases at J, leaving 7 bases unmatched. Germline V gene data show CDR1 as SGHDN and CDR2 as FVKESK. The CDR3 coding sequence is TGTGCCAGCAGCCAAGGTAAGGTAGCGGGGGGGGACAATGAGCAGTTCTTC. It specifies CASSQGKVAGGDNEQFF.

V gene TRBV28 combines with J gene TRBJ1-2; D remains ambiguous. The germline V gene encodes CDR1 MDHEN and CDR2 SYDVKM. The length of the CDR3 is 13 residues. V shed 6 bases and J shed 4 bases, with 12 bases lying between them. The CDR3 DNA sequence: TGTGCCAGCAGCGACATGAGATTCTATGGCTACACCTTC. Residues: CASSDMRFYGYTF.

This rearrangement joins TRBV9 to TRBJ1-1; 9 nucleotides align to TRBD1. CDR1 and CDR2 from the germline V gene are SGDLS and YYNGEE. J lost 6 bases, V lost 3 bases, and 9 bases had no gene match. The CDR3 consists of 15 residues. The DNA of the CDR3 is TGTGCCAGCAGCGAGGGGACAGGGTGGATCGCTGAAGCTTTCTTT. This sequence encodes CASSEGTGWIAEAFF. Complete variable domain (other parts from reference TRBV9 and TRBJ1-1): DSGVTQTPKHLITATGQRVTLRCSPRSGDLSVYWYQQSLDQGLQFLIQYYNGEERAKGNILERFSAQQFPDLHSELNLSSLELGDSALYFCASSEGTGWIAEAFFGQGTRLTVV.

The gene calls are TRBV28 and TRBJ2-2; a possible D gene is TRBD2 (6 bases). This CDR3 is built from 14 residues. Trimming removed 6 bases at V and 3 bases at J, with 11 bases between. CDR1 is MDHEN and CDR2 is SYDVKM in the germline V gene. The DNA for the CDR3 is TGTGCCAGCAGACTGACGGGGGACACCGGGGAGCTGTTTTTT. Protein sequence: CASRLTGDTGELFF.

The rearrangement uses TRBV5-6 and TRBJ2-5, with a possible D match to TRBD1 (5 bases). The CDR3 length is 17 residues. Germline V lookup: CDR1 SGHDT, CDR2 YYEEEE. V gave up 0 bases and J gave up 1 base, with 16 bases separating them. CDR3 nucleotides: TGTGCCAGCAGCTTGGGGCAGACAGCAAAGTCCCAAGAGACCCAGTACTTC. Translated: CASSLGQTAKSQETQYF.

This clone was counted only a few times. The V gene is TRBV7-2, the J gene TRBJ1-3; TRBD1 matches 7 bases. From germline, CDR1 is SGHTA and CDR2 FQGNSA. The trim removed 4 bases at V and 4 bases at J, leaving 4 bases unmatched. The CDR3 has 14 amino acids. The CDR3 DNA follows: TGTGCCAGCAGCTCCGGGACAGTCGGAAACACCATATATTTT. This sequence encodes CASSSGTVGNTIYF. Based on the CDR3 plus reference TRBV7-2 and TRBJ1-3, the full variable domain is GAGVSQSPSNKVTEKGKDVELRCDPISGHTALYWYRQSLGQGLEFLIYFQGNSAPDKSGLPSDRFSAERTGGSVSTLTIQRTQQEDSAVYLCASSSGTVGNTIYFGEGSWLTVV.

CDR3 residues: CASATGAYEQYF. The CDR3 DNA sequence: TGTGCCAGCGCGACAGGGGCCTACGAGCAGTACTTC. The chain uses TRBV6-5 and TRBJ2-7; 8 bases line up with TRBD1. CDR1 and CDR2 from the germline V gene are MNHEY and SVGAGI. There are 12 residues in the CDR3. After removal of 8 bases from V and 2 bases from J, the junction contained 2 bases not matched to a gene.